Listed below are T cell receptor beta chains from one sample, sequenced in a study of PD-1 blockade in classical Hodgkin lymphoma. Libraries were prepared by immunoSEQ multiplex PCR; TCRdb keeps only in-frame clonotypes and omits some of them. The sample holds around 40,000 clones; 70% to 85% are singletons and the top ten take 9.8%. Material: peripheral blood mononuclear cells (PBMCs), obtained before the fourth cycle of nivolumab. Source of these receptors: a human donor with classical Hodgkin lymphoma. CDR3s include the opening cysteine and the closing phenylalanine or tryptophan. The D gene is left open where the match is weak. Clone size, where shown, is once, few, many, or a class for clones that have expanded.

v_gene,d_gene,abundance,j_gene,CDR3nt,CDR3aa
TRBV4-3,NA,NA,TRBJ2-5,TGCGCCAGCAGCCAAACCGGGGAGACCCAGTACTTC,CASSQTGETQYF
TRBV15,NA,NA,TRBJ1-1,TGTGCCACCAGCCTTTCACGGAACACTGAAGCTTTCTTT,CATSLSRNTEAFF
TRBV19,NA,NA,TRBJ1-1,TGTGCCAGTAGTATAGATGGAGGGGGAGCTTTCTTT,CASSIDGGGAFF
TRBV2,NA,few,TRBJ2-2,TGTGCCAGCAGTGAAGGTGGGCTCACCGGGGAGCTGTTTTTT,CASSEGGLTGELFF
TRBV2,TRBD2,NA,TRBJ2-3,TGTGCCAGCAGTACCCCGAGAATAGCGGGGGCCGGCACAGATACGCAGTATTTT,CASSTPRIAGAGTDTQYF
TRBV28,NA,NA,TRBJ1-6,TGTGCCAGCAGTTTGGTGGCGGGGGTAAGTTCACCCCTCCACTTT,CASSLVAGVSSPLHF
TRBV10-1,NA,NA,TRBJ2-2,TGCGCCAGCAGTGAGTCGCCACGGTCGAACACCGGGGAGCTGTTTTTT,CASSESPRSNTGELFF
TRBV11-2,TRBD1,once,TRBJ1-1,TGTGCCAGCAGCTTGACAGGGTGGTCGAACACTGAAGCTTTCTTT,CASSLTGWSNTEAFF
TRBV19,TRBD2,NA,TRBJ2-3,TGTGCCAGTATCGCGGGACTAGGATCCACATATACGCAGTATTTT,CASIAGLGSTYTQYF
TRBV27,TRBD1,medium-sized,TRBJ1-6,TGTGCCAGCAGTTTACTCACAATAACAGGGGGTGGTTCACCCCTCCACTTT,CASSLLTITGGGSPLHF
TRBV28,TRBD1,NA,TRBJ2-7,TGTGCCAGCACCGTGACAGGGGTCGACGAGCAGTACTTC,CASTVTGVDEQYF
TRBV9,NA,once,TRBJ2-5,TGTGCCAGCAGCGTAGTCGGGGAGACCCAGTACTTC,CASSVVGETQYF
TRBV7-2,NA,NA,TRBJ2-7,TGTGCCAGCAGCTTAGAGGTCGGCATAACCTACGAGCAGTACTTC,CASSLEVGITYEQYF
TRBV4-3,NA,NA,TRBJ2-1,TGCGCCAGCAGCCAAGAAGAGACGGCTGTGTATAATGAGCAGTTCTTC,CASSQEETAVYNEQFF
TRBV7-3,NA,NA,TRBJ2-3,TGTGCCAGCAGCCCCGAAGGGCGGGGCTCAGATACGCAGTATTTT,CASSPEGRGSDTQYF
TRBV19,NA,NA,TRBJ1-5,TGTGCCAGTAGTATAGAGGAAGGGTTGGGAAGACAGCCCCAGCATTTT,CASSIEEGLGRQPQHF
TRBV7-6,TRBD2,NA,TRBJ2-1,TGTGCCAGCAGCTTAGCCGGGACTAGCGGGGTGTTCTTC,CASSLAGTSGVFF
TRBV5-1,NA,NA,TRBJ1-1,TGCGCCAGCAGCTTCGGCGGGGCCACTGAAGCTTTCTTT,CASSFGGATEAFF
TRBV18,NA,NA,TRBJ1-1,TGTGCCAGCTCACCAATTACGGGTGGAGGCACTGAAGCTTTCTTT,CASSPITGGGTEAFF
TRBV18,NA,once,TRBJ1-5,TGTGCCAGCTCACCTAAGTCTACAGCCGGGCCCCAGCATTTT,CASSPKSTAGPQHF
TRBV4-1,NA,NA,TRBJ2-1,TGCGCCAGCAGCCAGGTGGATTTAGTCTCCTACAATGAGCAGTTCTTC,CASSQVDLVSYNEQFF
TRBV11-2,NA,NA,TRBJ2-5,TGTGCCAGCACCGGACCCGATTGGACCCAGTACTTC,CASTGPDWTQYF
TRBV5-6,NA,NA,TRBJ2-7,TGTGCCAGCAGCCCGGGACCTGCCTACGAGCAGTACTTC,CASSPGPAYEQYF
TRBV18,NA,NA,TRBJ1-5,TGTGCCAGCTCACCGGATCTCAATCAGCCCCAGCATTTT,CASSPDLNQPQHF
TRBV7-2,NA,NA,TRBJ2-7,TGTGCCAGCAGCCGGGACATTAGCTCCTACGAGCAGTACTTC,CASSRDISSYEQYF
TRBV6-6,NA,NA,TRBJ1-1,TGTGCCAGCTTACAATACACTGAAGCTTTCTTT,CASLQYTEAFF
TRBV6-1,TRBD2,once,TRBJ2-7,TGTGCCAGCAGAATAGCGGGGACGTCCTACGAGCAGTACTTC,CASRIAGTSYEQYF
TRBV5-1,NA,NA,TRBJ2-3,TGCGCCAGCAGCTTTTGGGACGGGGACGACACAGATACGCAGTATTTT,CASSFWDGDDTDTQYF
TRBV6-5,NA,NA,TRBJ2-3,TGTGCCAGCAGTTATGCCACAGGGAGCACAGATACGCAGTATTTT,CASSYATGSTDTQYF
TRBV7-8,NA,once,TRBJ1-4,TGTGCCAGCAGCTTACGGGGGCGGGTGGTGGGAGAAAAACTGTTTTTT,CASSLRGRVVGEKLFF
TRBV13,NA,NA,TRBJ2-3,TGTGCCAGCAGCTTACGACGGATTAGCACAGATACGCAGTATTTT,CASSLRRISTDTQYF
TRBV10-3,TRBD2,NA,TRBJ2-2,TGTGCCATTACTAGCGGGGCGAACACCGGGGAGCTGTTTTTT,CAITSGANTGELFF
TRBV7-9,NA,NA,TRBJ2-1,TGTGCCAGCAGCTTAGAGAGGGGAAGATACAATGAGCAGTTCTTC,CASSLERGRYNEQFF
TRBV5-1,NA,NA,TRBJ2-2,TGCGCCAGCAGCTTGGCCGTAGACACCGGGGAGCTGTTTTTT,CASSLAVDTGELFF
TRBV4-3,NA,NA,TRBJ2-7,TGCGCCAGCAGCCAAGAGGTGTGGGCGGCCTACGAGCAGTACTTC,CASSQEVWAAYEQYF
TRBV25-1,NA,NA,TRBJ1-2,TGTGCCAGCAGTCCGACAGCTTCGTCTGGCTACACCTTC,CASSPTASSGYTF
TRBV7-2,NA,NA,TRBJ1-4,TGTGCCAGCAGCTTAGTGGGGGTTACTAATGAAAAACTGTTTTTT,CASSLVGVTNEKLFF
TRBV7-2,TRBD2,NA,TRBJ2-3,TGTGCCAGCAGCATTAGTAGAGCGGGGGGGCGAACAGATACGCAGTATTTT,CASSISRAGGRTDTQYF
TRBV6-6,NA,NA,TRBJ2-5,TGTGCCACCGCACAAGCAGGCCAGGTCCAAGAGACCCAGTACTTC,CATAQAGQVQETQYF
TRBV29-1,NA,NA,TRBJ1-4,TGCAGCGTTGAGGGGAATAATGAAAAACTGTTTTTT,CSVEGNNEKLFF
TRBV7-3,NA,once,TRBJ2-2,TGTGCCAGCAGCCCCCCAGCCAACCGTGAGCTGTTTTTT,CASSPPANRELFF
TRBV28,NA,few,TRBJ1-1,TGTGCCAGCAGTCTACAGGGAACTGAAGCTTTCTTT,CASSLQGTEAFF
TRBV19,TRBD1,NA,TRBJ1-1,TGTGCCAGTCTAGGGGGCAGGGGGACTGAAGCTTTCTTT,CASLGGRGTEAFF
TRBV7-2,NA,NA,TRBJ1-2,TGTGCCAGCAGCTTAGCGGAGGGTTTAAATGGCTACACCTTC,CASSLAEGLNGYTF